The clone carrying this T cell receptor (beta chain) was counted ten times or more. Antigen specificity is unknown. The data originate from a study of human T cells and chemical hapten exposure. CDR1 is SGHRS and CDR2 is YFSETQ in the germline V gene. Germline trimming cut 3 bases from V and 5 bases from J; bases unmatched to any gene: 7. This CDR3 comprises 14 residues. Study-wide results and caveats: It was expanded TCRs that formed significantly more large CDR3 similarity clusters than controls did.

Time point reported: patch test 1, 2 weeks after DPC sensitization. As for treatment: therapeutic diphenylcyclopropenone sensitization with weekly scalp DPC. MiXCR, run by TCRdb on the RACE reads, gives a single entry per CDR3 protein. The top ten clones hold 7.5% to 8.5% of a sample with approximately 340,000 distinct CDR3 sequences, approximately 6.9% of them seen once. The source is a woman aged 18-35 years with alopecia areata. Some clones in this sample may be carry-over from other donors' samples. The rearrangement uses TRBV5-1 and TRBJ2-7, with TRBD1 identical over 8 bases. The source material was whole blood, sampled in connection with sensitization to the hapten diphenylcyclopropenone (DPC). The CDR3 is CASSWGQAANEQYF. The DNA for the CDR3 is TGCGCCAGCAGCTGGGGACAGGCCGCTAACGAGCAGTACTTC. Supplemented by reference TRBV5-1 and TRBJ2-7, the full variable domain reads KAGVTQTPRYLIKTRGQQVTLSCSPISGHRSVSWYQQTPGQGLQFLFEYFSETQRNKGNFPGRFSGRQFSNSRSEMNVSTLELGDSALYLCASSWGQAANEQYFGPGTRLTVT.